Below are 9 T cell receptor beta chains sequenced from a single sample in a study of cytomegalovirus exposure and HLA in healthy donors. Profiling relied on immunoSEQ multiplex PCR, and the TCRdb table lists in-frame clones only, not all of them. The profile covers 240,000 or so clones, with approximately 83% appearing a single time and around 1.2% taken by the ten largest. Sequencing was carried out using PBMCs. The receptor set was obtained from a woman in her twenties or thirties in good health and CMV-seropositive.

The genes are TRBV5-1 and TRBJ1-4; TRBD1 matches 8 bases. Germline-derived CDR1 and CDR2 are SGHRS and YFSETQ. CDR3 length equals 15 residues. The V and J ends lost 4 bases and 8 bases, in that order; junction bases with no gene match: 10. The CDR3 sequence: CASSIQGGYGEKLFF. The CDR3 DNA is TGCGCCAGCAGCATACAGGGGGGGTACGGGGAAAAACTGTTTTTT.

This clone was detected once. This chain joins TRBV7-6 and TRBJ2-4; 10 bases are a match to TRBD2. Per the germline V gene, CDR1 is SGHVS and CDR2 is FNYEAQ. V was pared by 5 bases and J by 4 bases, with 5 bases of the junction left unmatched. The CDR3 sequence is 15 residues long. CDR3 sequence (DNA): TGTGCCAGCAGCCCGTTAGCGGGAGGAAAAAACATTCAGTACTTC. The encoded protein is CASSPLAGGKNIQYF.

This chain joins TRBV7-9 and TRBJ2-1; the match to TRBD2 covers 16 bases. CDR1 SEHNR and CDR2 FQNEAQ come from the germline V gene (reference sequence). With V trimmed by 5 bases and J by 6 bases, 10 bases remained unmatched. The CDR3 contains 18 residues. CDR3 nucleotides: TGTGCCAGCAGCCATACTACCGGGACTAGCGGGAGGGCCAATGAGCAGTTCTTC. Protein product: CASSHTTGTSGRANEQFF.

V is TRBV11-3 and J is TRBJ2-5; the D is unclear. Trimming cost V 8 bases and J 0 bases, with 7 bases left between them. The CDR3 runs to 12 residues. Germline values: CDR1 SGHNT, CDR2 YENEEA. The CDR3 DNA reads TGTGCCAGCGCGGAGAACCAAGAGACCCAGTACTTC. Amino acids: CASAENQETQYF.

The sample holds one count of this clone. V gene TRBV5-1 combines with J gene TRBJ1-3; a weak D match, TRBD1 (5 bases). Trimming left V 4 bases short and J 3 bases short, with 17 bases between. The CDR3 runs to 16 residues. The germline gives CDR1 SGHRS, CDR2 YFSETQ. The CDR3 region has the DNA TGCGCCAGCAGCCTTTCCGGGCAGGGCGATGGAAACACCATATATTTT. Translated: CASSLSGQGDGNTIYF. Combining the CDR3 with reference TRBV5-1 and TRBJ1-3 gives the whole variable domain KAGVTQTPRYLIKTRGQQVTLSCSPISGHRSVSWYQQTPGQGLQFLFEYFSETQRNKGNFPGRFSGRQFSNSRSEMNVSTLELGDSALYLCASSLSGQGDGNTIYFGEGSWLTVV.

V usage is TRBV6-1 and J usage is TRBJ2-1; 14 bases are shared with TRBD2. Germline values: CDR1 MNHNS, CDR2 SASEGT. CDR3 length equals 15 residues. The ends lost 5 bases at V and 10 bases at J; junction bases unmatched: 7. CDR3 nucleotide sequence: TGTGCCAGCAGTAGACTAGCGGGAGGGCCGTTGGAGCAGTTCTTC. Protein: CASSRLAGGPLEQFF.

This chain connects TRBV6-5 to TRBJ1-2; no clear D gene. Germline assignment: CDR1 MNHEY and CDR2 SVGAGI. V shed 0 bases and J shed 8 bases, with 13 bases lying between them. The CDR3 extends over 14 amino acids. This chain's CDR3 is CASSYSSRERGYTF. In nucleotides, the CDR3 is TGTGCCAGCAGTTACTCCTCAAGGGAGAGAGGCTACACCTTC.

The gene calls are TRBV5-1 and TRBJ2-1; D is perhaps TRBD1 (6 bases). This CDR3 region has 14 residues. The V end lost 4 bases, the J end lost 4 bases, and 12 bases lay between the germline ends. Germline loops: CDR1 SGHRS, CDR2 YFSETQ. The CDR3 protein is CASSTGTQYNEQFF. CDR3 in DNA: TGCGCCAGCAGCACCGGGACACAATACAATGAGCAGTTCTTC.

The V call is TRBV11-3, the J call TRBJ2-7; the match to TRBD2 covers 13 bases. V lost 5 bases to trimming and J lost 6 bases; unmatched junction nucleotides: 7. Per the germline V gene, CDR1 is SGHNT and CDR2 is YENEEA. The CDR3 covers 15 residues. The CDR3 protein is CASSPWTSGRGEQYF. In DNA form, the CDR3 reads TGTGCCAGCAGCCCCTGGACTAGCGGGAGAGGCGAGCAGTACTTC.